These 17 T cell receptor beta chains came from one sample sequenced in a study of blood T cell repertoires in COVID-19. Measured with immunoSEQ multiplex PCR; TCRdb has only the in-frame clones, and not every one. The data contain fewer than 450,000 clones, about nine tenths of them singletons. Sequencing input: peripheral blood. These receptors all stem from a woman between 45 and 65 years old with COVID-19, enrolled during active disease.

The genes are TRBV18 and TRBJ2-1; the match to TRBD2 covers 13 bases. Germline V gene data show CDR1 as KGHSH and CDR2 as LQKENI. Trimming at V came to 2 bases and at J to 3 bases, leaving 4 bases not matched to a gene. The CDR3 length is 17 residues. The CDR3 coding sequence is TGTGCCAGCTCACCAAGGACTAGCGGGAGCCTCTACAATGAGCAGTTCTTC. Encoded protein: CASSPRTSGSLYNEQFF.

The rearrangement uses TRBV6-5 and TRBJ2-7; a weak D match, TRBD1 (6 bases). Germline V lookup: CDR1 MNHEY, CDR2 SVGAGI. The CDR3 loop spans 11 amino acids. Trimming removed 11 bases at V and 2 bases at J, with 10 bases between. The CDR3 loop reads CAARTAYEQYF. CDR3 coding DNA: TGTGCCGCCCGGACAGCCTACGAGCAGTACTTC.

This chain connects TRBV4-2 to TRBJ1-3; D not resolved. The CDR3 covers 16 residues. Trimming removed 3 bases from V and 0 bases from J, with 12 bases in between. Germline V gene sequence: CDR1 LGHNA, CDR2 YNFKEQ. The CDR3 reads CASSHGGSSSGNTIYF. The CDR3, as DNA: TGTGCCAGCAGCCACGGCGGTAGCAGCTCTGGAAACACCATATATTTT.

The count of this clone is one. The V gene is TRBV6-2 or TRBV6-3, the J gene TRBJ2-3; 12 bases align to TRBD2. Trimming cost V 2 bases and J 2 bases; bases outside gene matches: 5. CDR1 and CDR2 (germline): MNHEY, SVGEGT. The CDR3 sequence is 17 residues long. The CDR3 loop is CASSYELAGGHTDTQYF. The CDR3 DNA sequence: TGTGCCAGCAGTTACGAACTAGCGGGAGGCCACACAGATACGCAGTATTTT.

This clone was counted once. The chain uses TRBV5-1 and TRBJ1-1; TRBD1 is a possible D gene (6 bases). This CDR3 spans 17 amino acids. V lost 0 bases to trimming and J lost 0 bases, with 15 bases between them. Germline lookup yields CDR1 SGHRS and CDR2 YFSETQ. The CDR3: CASSLVVVTGLNTEAFF. DNA of the CDR3: TGCGCCAGCAGCTTGGTGGTTGTTACAGGGCTGAACACTGAAGCTTTCTTT.

The rearrangement joins TRBV28 to TRBJ1-6; 7 positions agree with TRBD1. Germline lookup yields CDR1 MDHEN and CDR2 SYDVKM. Germline trimming cut 3 bases from V and 10 bases from J; bases unmatched to any gene: 9. The length of the CDR3 is 15 residues. CDR3 DNA: TGTGCCAGCAGTTTTAGGGGGCGTGGGTACTCACCCCTCCACTTT. Translation: CASSFRGRGYSPLHF.

The chain is built from TRBV10-3 and TRBJ2-3; D gene uncertain. V lost 5 bases and J lost 4, with 4 bases in between. Germline CDR1 ENHRY, CDR2 SYGVKD. The CDR3 covers 11 residues. This CDR3 is CAISTADTQYF. DNA of the CDR3: TGTGCCATCAGTACAGCAGATACGCAGTATTTT.

This chain joins TRBV27 and TRBJ1-1, with a tentative D call TRBD1 (5 bases). In germline, CDR1 is MNHEY, CDR2 SMNVEV (reference sequence). The germline V and J ends were trimmed by 6 bases and 5 bases, with 22 bases remaining between them. The CDR3 contains 16 residues. Here the CDR3 reads CASSLGRGLLGTEAFF. The CDR3 DNA reads as TGTGCCAGCAGCCTGGGGAGGGGACTTTTGGGGACTGAAGCTTTCTTT.

The chain has TRBV24-1 and TRBJ2-3; tentatively, D is TRBD2 (5 bases). The V and J ends lost 2 bases and 1 base respectively, with 15 bases between them. The CDR3 contains 17 residues. Germline CDR1 and CDR2: KGHDR and SFDVKD. The CDR3 is CATSDSRLAAGTDTQYF. CDR3 nucleotide sequence: TGTGCCACCAGTGATTCCCGGCTAGCTGCAGGCACAGATACGCAGTATTTT.

Notes on this clone: A read error may produce the germline difference seen at one junction end. V usage is TRBV5-4 and J usage is TRBJ2-3, with D maybe TRBD1 (5 bases). The CDR3 spans 14 residues. Germline V gene lookup returns CDR1 SGHNT and CDR2 YYREEE (reference sequence). The CDR3 reads CATSSAGPTDTQYF. The CDR3 bases are TGTGCCACCAGCTCTGCAGGGCCCACAGATACGCAGTATTTT.

CDR3 region: CAVRGRGLDTQYF. DNA of the CDR3: TGTGCCGTGAGGGGGAGGGGGTTAGATACGCAGTATTTT. V gene TRBV7-2 combines with J gene TRBJ2-3, with D perhaps TRBD2 (7 bases). CDR3 length: 13 residues. The V end lost 11 bases, the J end lost 5 bases, and 17 bases lay between the germline ends. Germline CDR1 reads SGHTA; CDR2 reads FQGNSA.

The CDR3, as DNA: TGTGCCAGCAGCCCCGGCGTGGGGCGCTCTGGAAACACCATATATTTT. Amino acid sequence: CASSPGVGRSGNTIYF. The chain links TRBV7-2 to TRBJ1-3, with a tentative D call TRBD1 (5 bases). The V gene's germline CDR1 is SGHTA and CDR2 FQGNSA. V was clipped by 5 bases and J by 0 bases, with 14 bases between them. The CDR3 covers 16 residues. The full variable domain, its missing parts supplied by reference TRBV7-2 and TRBJ1-3, is GAGVSQSPSNKVTEKGKDVELRCDPISGHTALYWYRQSLGQGLEFLIYFQGNSAPDKSGLPSDRFSAERTGGSVSTLTIQRTQQEDSAVYLCASSPGVGRSGNTIYFGEGSWLTVV.

The rearrangement links TRBV30 to TRBJ1-2, with a possible D match to TRBD1 (6 bases). The CDR3 spans 13 residues. Trimming left V 3 bases short and J 3 bases short, with 11 bases between. Germline CDR1 reads GTSNPN; CDR2 reads SVGIG (reference sequence). CDR3: CAWRNRVDYGYTF. The CDR3 DNA reads as TGTGCCTGGAGGAACAGGGTGGACTATGGCTACACCTTC. Using reference TRBV30 and TRBJ1-2 for the parts outside the CDR3, the full variable domain is SQTIHQWPATLVQPVGSPLSLECTVEGTSNPNLYWYRQAAGRGLQLLFYSVGIGQISSEVPQNLSASRPQDRQFILSSKKLLLSDSGFYLCAWRNRVDYGYTFGSGTRLTVV.

The rearrangement uses TRBV9 and TRBJ2-1; no clear D. Trimming left V 4 bases short and J 10 bases short, with 15 bases between. Germline V CDR1 and CDR2: SGDLS, YYNGEE. The CDR3 runs 13 residues. The CDR3 nucleotides read TGTGCCAGCAGCCCGCCCGCTAGTCGAGAGCAGTTCTTC. Encoded protein: CASSPPASREQFF. The variable domain in full, with the rest retrieved from reference TRBV9 and TRBJ2-1, is DSGVTQTPKHLITATGQRVTLRCSPRSGDLSVYWYQQSLDQGLQFLIQYYNGEERAKGNILERFSAQQFPDLHSELNLSSLELGDSALYFCASSPPASREQFFGPGTRLTVL.

The rearrangement joins TRBV12-5 to TRBJ2-1; 12 nucleotides align to TRBD2. With 1 base clipped from V and 4 bases from J, the junction kept 2 bases outside the gene matches. The CDR3 loop spans 16 amino acids. Germline CDR1 and CDR2: LGHNT and FRNRAP. Here the CDR3 DNA reads TGTGCTAGTGGTTTGGGGACTAGCGGGATATACAATGAGCAGTTCTTC. This gives the protein CASGLGTSGIYNEQFF.

CDR3 DNA: TGTGCCAGCAGCCCCGCAGGGGCAGGGATTATGAACACTGAAGCTTTCTTT. Translated, it gives CASSPAGAGIMNTEAFF. This chain links TRBV5-4 with TRBJ1-1, with D possibly TRBD1 on 6 matching bases. V lost 4 bases and J 0 bases, leaving 19 bases between the germline ends. The germline gives CDR1 SGHNT, CDR2 YYREEE (reference sequence). The CDR3 is made up of 17 amino acids.

The chain recombines TRBV29-1 with TRBJ1-2; 7 positions agree with TRBD1. The CDR3 loop spans 16 amino acids. Losses at the gene ends were 2 bases for V and 5 bases for J; bases not matched to a gene: 14. Germline values: CDR1 SQVTM, CDR2 ANQGSEA. CDR3 nucleotide sequence: TGCAGCGTTGAAAACTTTTCGGGACAGCCGTTGTATGGCTACACCTTC. Translated, it gives CSVENFSGQPLYGYTF.